These 31 T cell receptor beta chains came from one sample sequenced in a study of resident and recirculating memory T cells in vitiligo. Only in-frame clones appear in the TCRdb table, and some are missing; sequencing was by immunoSEQ multiplex PCR. This table has 65,000 to 80,000 clones, about 90% appearing once. The sequenced sample was blood. All receptors come from a male donor with vitiligo.

The V gene is TRBV18, the J gene TRBJ2-1; 9 nucleotides align to TRBD2. The CDR3 is made up of 14 amino acids. Trimming at V came to 0 bases and at J to 7 bases, leaving 1 base not matched to a gene. From germline, CDR1 is KGHSH and CDR2 LQKENI. CDR3 protein: CASSPPGLANEQFF. CDR3 in DNA: TGTGCCAGCTCACCACCGGGACTAGCAAATGAGCAGTTCTTC.

The rearrangement links TRBV11-1 to TRBJ2-3; 7 nucleotides agree with TRBD1. Germline CDR1 is SGHAT and CDR2 is FQDESV (reference sequence). This CDR3 has 14 residues. With V trimmed by 5 bases and J by 7 bases, 9 bases remained unmatched. CDR3 sequence reads: CASSRTLQGNTQYF. The CDR3, as DNA: TGTGCCAGCAGCCGCACATTACAGGGGAATACGCAGTATTTT.

This chain links TRBV19 with TRBJ2-7; TRBD1 agrees at 7 bases. This CDR3 is built from 14 residues. Germline V gives CDR1 LNHDA, CDR2 SQIVND (reference sequence). Losses at the gene ends were 6 bases for V and 2 bases for J; bases not matched to a gene: 7. The CDR3 protein is CASSLGQSTYEQYF. DNA of the CDR3: TGTGCCAGTAGCTTGGGACAGAGCACCTACGAGCAGTACTTC.

The gene calls are TRBV7-2 and TRBJ2-5; possibly TRBD2 for D (5 bases). The CDR3 spans 14 residues. Per germline, CDR1 SGHTA and CDR2 FQGNSA. Trimming stripped 0 bases from V and 2 bases from J, with 7 bases between. This chain's CDR3 is CASSLAGMQETQYF. The CDR3 nucleotides are TGTGCCAGCAGCTTAGCCGGGATGCAAGAGACCCAGTACTTC.

This clone appeared a few times. The rearrangement uses TRBV27 and TRBJ2-7; the match to TRBD2 covers 10 bases. This CDR3 spans 15 amino acids. CDR1 and CDR2 from the germline V gene are MNHEY and SMNVEV (reference sequence). Trimming cost V 0 bases and J 10 bases; bases outside gene matches: 9. The CDR3 coding sequence is TGTGCCAGCAGTTTATCGAGGGCTCCTAGCGGGAGTCAGTACTTC. Translating it yields CASSLSRAPSGSQYF.

CDR3 region: CASSPYQNYGYTF. The CDR3 DNA follows: TGTGCCAGCAGTCCATACCAGAACTATGGCTACACCTTC. This rearrangement joins TRBV27 to TRBJ1-2, with D unclear. V was cut by 5 bases and J by 2 bases, with 9 bases left in between. CDR1 and CDR2 (germline): MNHEY, SMNVEV (reference sequence). This CDR3 has 13 amino acids.

The chain employs TRBV28 and TRBJ2-1; possible D gene TRBD2, 6 bases. Germline-derived CDR1 and CDR2 are MDHEN and SYDVKM. V gave up 2 bases and J gave up 2 bases, with 13 bases separating them. This CDR3 has 16 amino acids. The CDR3 sequence is CASSLGGLLTYNEQFF. The CDR3 DNA sequence: TGTGCCAGCAGTTTAGGGGGACTTTTAACCTACAATGAGCAGTTCTTC.

V usage is TRBV5-4 and J usage is TRBJ2-7, with TRBD2 matching over 11 bases. The CDR3 loop spans 15 amino acids. CDR1 and CDR2 (germline): SGHNT, YYREEE (reference sequence). Losses at the gene ends were 2 bases for V and 1 base for J; bases not matched to a gene: 2. Here the CDR3 DNA reads TGTGCCAGCAGCTTTCGACTAGCGGGATCCTACGAGCAGTACTTC. It yields the protein CASSFRLAGSYEQYF. Complete variable domain (other parts from reference TRBV5-4 and TRBJ2-7): ETGVTQSPTHLIKTRGQQVTLRCSSQSGHNTVSWYQQALGQGPQFIFQYYREEENGRGNFPPRFSGLQFPNYSSELNVNALELDDSALYLCASSFRLAGSYEQYFGPGTRLTVT.

This rearrangement joins TRBV7-2 to TRBJ1-1; TRBD1 matches at 7 bases. The CDR3 contains 15 residues. The V and J ends lost 4 bases and 1 base, in that order; junction bases with no gene match: 6. CDR1 is SGHTA, CDR2 FQGNSA, per germline. CDR3 bases: TGTGCCAGCAGCTCAATGACAGGGTCGAACACTGAAGCTTTCTTT. Translating gives CASSSMTGSNTEAFF. The entire variable domain, with the rest obtained from reference TRBV7-2 and TRBJ1-1, is as follows: GAGVSQSPSNKVTEKGKDVELRCDPISGHTALYWYRQSLGQGLEFLIYFQGNSAPDKSGLPSDRFSAERTGGSVSTLTIQRTQQEDSAVYLCASSSMTGSNTEAFFGQGTRLTVV.

The chain employs TRBV6-5 and TRBJ2-1, with D uncertain. This CDR3 has 15 amino acids. CDR1 is MNHEY, CDR2 SVGAGI, per germline. V lost 2 bases and J 0 bases, leaving 8 bases between the germline ends. Written as DNA, the CDR3 is TGTGCCAGCAGTTACGTGTCCGTCTCCTACAATGAGCAGTTCTTC. Amino acids: CASSYVSVSYNEQFF.

V is TRBV28 and J is TRBJ2-7, with D possibly matching TRBD1 (6 bases). V was clipped by 1 base and J by 6 bases, with 19 bases between them. The CDR3 totals 16 residues. Per the germline V gene, CDR1 is MDHEN and CDR2 is SYDVKM. The CDR3 nucleotides are TGTGCCAGCAGTTTATCCTCCACCGGGACAAATGGCGAGCAGTACTTC. This sequence encodes CASSLSSTGTNGEQYF.

The chain uses TRBV28 and TRBJ2-4, with TRBD2 matching 7 bases. The CDR3 has 17 amino acids. The junction had 11 bases not matched to a gene; V was cut back by 5 bases and J by 1 base. CDR1 is MDHEN, CDR2 SYDVKM, per germline. The CDR3 DNA reads TGTGCCAGCAGTACTCCCGGGACCGGGGGGGCCAAAAACATTCAGTACTTC. It codes for CASSTPGTGGAKNIQYF.

This chain links TRBV4-2 with TRBJ2-1, with 7 bases identical to TRBD2. The V gene end was trimmed by 3 bases and the J gene end by 5 bases; junction bases not matched to a gene: 1. Germline lookup yields CDR1 LGHNA and CDR2 YNFKEQ. The CDR3 has 13 residues. This CDR3 reads CASSQLADNEQFF. CDR3 DNA: TGTGCCAGCAGCCAGCTAGCGGACAATGAGCAGTTCTTC.

The rearrangement uses TRBV11-1 and TRBJ2-2, with 7 bases identical to TRBD1. Looked up from germline, CDR1 is SGHAT and CDR2 is FQDESV (reference sequence). The CDR3 runs to 14 residues. With 5 bases clipped from V and 8 bases from J, the junction kept 8 bases outside the gene matches. The CDR3 DNA reads TGTGCCAGCAGCCAGGGGGAGTCCGTGGGGGAGCTGTTTTTT. As protein: CASSQGESVGELFF. The whole variable domain, filled in from reference TRBV11-1 and TRBJ2-2, reads EAEVAQSPRYKITEKSQAVAFWCDPISGHATLYWYRQILGQGPELLVQFQDESVVDDSQLPKDRFSAERLKGVDSTLKIQPAELGDSAMYLCASSQGESVGELFFGEGSRLTVL.

V is TRBV5-6 and J is TRBJ1-5; 7 positions match TRBD1. CDR3 length equals 17 residues. The V gene end was trimmed by 1 base and the J gene end by 5 bases; junction bases not matched to a gene: 12. The germline V gene encodes CDR1 SGHDT and CDR2 YYEEEE. The CDR3, as DNA: TGTGCCAGCAGCTTGTGGTCCCGCCGGGACAGCCATCAGCCCCAGCATTTT. It yields the protein CASSLWSRRDSHQPQHF.

In regard to this clone: This CDR3 is also generated by other DNA sequences in the sample. The chain recombines TRBV6-5 with TRBJ1-1; no clear D. The V end was cut by 0 bases, the J end by 4 bases, with 6 bases between. The CDR3 sequence is 13 residues long. Germline CDR1 and CDR2: MNHEY and SVGAGI. DNA of the CDR3: TGTGCCAGCAGTTACTCTGCGGGCACTGAAGCTTTCTTT. Translation: CASSYSAGTEAFF.

The chain uses TRBV7-2 and TRBJ2-1; 8 bases line up with TRBD2. Per germline, CDR1 SGHTA and CDR2 FQGNSA. The CDR3 length is 13 residues. The CDR3 protein is CALQAAGVHEQFF. The CDR3 nucleotides read TGTGCACTGCAAGCAGCGGGAGTCCATGAGCAGTTCTTC.

The chain links TRBV19 to TRBJ2-5; 9 bases line up with TRBD2. V dropped 8 bases and J dropped 2; count of bases not matched to a gene: 3. The CDR3 has 13 amino acids. Per the germline V gene, CDR1 is LNHDA and CDR2 is SQIVND (reference sequence). CDR3 bases: TGTGCCAGTTCGGGACTAGCTCAAGAGACCCAGTACTTC. This translates into CASSGLAQETQYF.

Details on this clone: The identical CDR3 is also encoded by other nucleotide sequences in the sample. V usage is TRBV9 and J usage is TRBJ1-2, with 9 bases identical to TRBD1. In germline, CDR1 is SGDLS, CDR2 YYNGEE. V trimming: 4 bases; J trimming: 4 bases; junction bases outside the gene matches: 8. This CDR3 contains 15 residues. The CDR3 region is CASSPLTGGSYGYTF. CDR3 bases: TGTGCCAGCAGCCCGCTGACAGGGGGAAGCTATGGCTACACCTTC.

V and J are TRBV5-1 and TRBJ2-7; possibly TRBD2 for D (5 bases). V lost 4 bases to trimming and J lost 6 bases, with 11 bases between them. The CDR3 has 12 amino acids. Per the germline V gene, CDR1 is SGHRS and CDR2 is YFSETQ. Here the CDR3 DNA reads TGCGCCAGCAGCCCTGACTACGGCGAGCAGTACTTC. Its translation is CASSPDYGEQYF.

The table lists this clone with a few counts. The V call is TRBV4-3, the J call TRBJ2-4; 11 positions match TRBD1. J gave up 1 base and V 0 bases, and 11 bases lay outside the gene matches. The CDR3 covers 20 residues. The germline V gene encodes CDR1 LGHNA and CDR2 YSLEER. The CDR3 sequence is CASSQDSGTGGRAAKNIQYF. CDR3 bases: TGCGCCAGCAGCCAAGATTCCGGGACAGGGGGTCGTGCGGCCAAAAACATTCAGTACTTC.

The CDR3 bases are TGTGCCAGCTCACCACATTCAGGGATGAACACTGAAGCTTTCTTT. Residues: CASSPHSGMNTEAFF. This chain uses TRBV18 with TRBJ1-1; TRBD1 is a possible D gene (5 bases). This CDR3 contains 15 residues. Trimming removed 1 base from V and 0 bases from J, with 9 bases in between. CDR1 is KGHSH and CDR2 is LQKENI in the germline V gene.

The table lists this clone with a count of one. This rearrangement joins TRBV7-2 to TRBJ1-4; TRBD1 matches 8 bases. The V and J ends lost 1 base and 6 bases, in that order; junction bases with no gene match: 7. The germline CDR1 and CDR2 sequences are SGHTA and FQGNSA. This CDR3 has 16 amino acids. CDR3 in DNA: TGTGCCAGCAGCTTAGGTCCGGGACAGGAGTATGAAAAACTGTTTTTT. Encoded protein: CASSLGPGQEYEKLFF. Looking up the rest from reference TRBV7-2 and TRBJ1-4 gives the full variable domain: GAGVSQSPSNKVTEKGKDVELRCDPISGHTALYWYRQSLGQGLEFLIYFQGNSAPDKSGLPSDRFSAERTGGSVSTLTIQRTQQEDSAVYLCASSLGPGQEYEKLFFGSGTQLSVL.

The chain combines TRBV5-1 with TRBJ1-3; a possible D gene is TRBD1 (6 bases). Deletions cut 7 bases from V and 0 bases from J, with 8 bases between. In germline, CDR1 is SGHRS, CDR2 YFSETQ. This CDR3 region has 13 residues. CDR3 in amino acids: CASGDTSGNTIYF. As DNA, the CDR3 is TGCGCCAGCGGGGACACCTCTGGAAACACCATATATTTT.

V gene TRBV2 combines with J gene TRBJ2-1, with 9 nucleotides matching TRBD2. Losses at the gene ends were 1 base for V and 9 bases for J; bases not matched to a gene: 7. Germline V gene sequence: CDR1 SNHLY, CDR2 FYNNEI. This CDR3 comprises 15 residues. The CDR3 DNA is TGTGCCAGCAGTGAAGGGGCGGGAGGGGGTCGTGAGCAGTTCTTC. Protein product: CASSEGAGGGREQFF. Full variable domain (rest looked up from reference TRBV2 and TRBJ2-1): EPEVTQTPSHQVTQMGQEVILRCVPISNHLYFYWYRQILGQKVEFLVSFYNNEISEKSEIFDDQFSVERPDGSNFTLKIRSTKLEDSAMYFCASSEGAGGGREQFFGPGTRLTVL.

The gene calls are TRBV7-9 and TRBJ1-4; 12 nucleotides match TRBD1. Germline V gives CDR1 SEHNR, CDR2 FQNEAQ (reference sequence). The CDR3 extends over 13 amino acids. V gave up 5 bases and J gave up 11 bases; unmatched junction bases: 3. CDR3 protein: CASSRDRGPKLFF. The CDR3 DNA sequence: TGTGCCAGCAGCCGGGACAGGGGGCCGAAACTGTTTTTT.

The chain recombines TRBV9 with TRBJ2-1, with 15 bases lining up with TRBD2. The CDR3 is made up of 17 amino acids. J was trimmed by 4 bases and V by 4 bases; bases with no gene match: 6. In germline, CDR1 is SGDLS, CDR2 YYNGEE. The CDR3 DNA sequence: TGTGCCAGCAGCTTCAGGACTAGCGGGAGGGCTTACAATGAGCAGTTCTTC. It encodes CASSFRTSGRAYNEQFF. Filled out from reference TRBV9 and TRBJ2-1, the complete variable domain reads DSGVTQTPKHLITATGQRVTLRCSPRSGDLSVYWYQQSLDQGLQFLIQYYNGEERAKGNILERFSAQQFPDLHSELNLSSLELGDSALYFCASSFRTSGRAYNEQFFGPGTRLTVL.

Remarks on this clone: The sample has other DNA sequences that encode this CDR3 too. V gene TRBV4-2 combines with J gene TRBJ2-5; maybe TRBD2 (5 bases). Germline V CDR1 and CDR2: LGHNA, YNFKEQ. The CDR3 has 14 residues. Trimming removed 0 bases from V and 5 bases from J, with 10 bases in between. The CDR3 nucleotides are TGTGCCAGCAGCCAAGAGGAGGTTCGGGAGACCCAGTACTTC. Protein product: CASSQEEVRETQYF.

The chain recombines TRBV28 with TRBJ2-1; tentative D call: TRBD2 (6 bases). Trimming cost V 2 bases and J 4 bases, with 12 bases left between them. CDR3 length: 15 amino acids. Germline assignment: CDR1 MDHEN and CDR2 SYDVKM. The CDR3 sequence is CASSLVGGRYNEQFF. The CDR3 DNA follows: TGTGCCAGCAGTTTAGTAGGAGGGCGTTACAATGAGCAGTTCTTC.

The chain joins TRBV6-5 to TRBJ2-3; unclear D gene. V was cut by 2 bases and J by 3 bases, with 6 bases left in between. The CDR3 is 13 amino acids. The germline V gene encodes CDR1 MNHEY and CDR2 SVGAGI. The CDR3 reads CASSYPGTDTQYF. CDR3 coding DNA: TGTGCCAGCAGTTACCCCGGGACAGATACGCAGTATTTT.

This clone was seen a few times. V is TRBV7-9 and J is TRBJ1-4; TRBD1 matches at 7 bases. Germline values: CDR1 SEHNR, CDR2 FQNEAQ (reference sequence). J gave up 12 bases and V 5 bases, and 6 bases lay outside the gene matches. The length of the CDR3 is 12 residues. CDR3 protein: CASSGRDSELFF. CDR3 nucleotides: TGTGCCAGCAGCGGTAGGGACAGCGAACTGTTTTTT.